Below, 18 T cell receptor beta chains from the same sample are listed, as sequenced in a study of blood T cell repertoires in COVID-19. The table came from immunoSEQ multiplex PCR; TCRdb's copy has only in-frame clones and leaves some out. The table has 150,000 or so clones, around 88% seen once. The sample consisted of peripheral blood. The receptors were gathered from a man between 60 and 70 years old with COVID-19, enrolled during active disease.

The chain joins TRBV3-1 (or the pseudogene TRBV3-2) to TRBJ1-4; D is undetermined. This CDR3 is 14 amino acids long. V dropped 5 bases and J dropped 7 bases, with 14 bases sitting between them. Germline values: CDR1 LGHDT, CDR2 YNNKEL (reference sequence). The CDR3 DNA reads as TGTGCCAGCAGCTTGACCGAACCGGGTGAAAAACTGTTTTTT. Translating it yields CASSLTEPGEKLFF.

The V gene is TRBV5-1, the J gene TRBJ1-1, with no clear D. The CDR3 is made up of 15 amino acids. Trimming pared 1 base from V and 0 bases from J, leaving 10 bases between. Looked up from germline, CDR1 is SGHRS and CDR2 is YFSETQ. The CDR3 coding sequence is TGCGCCAGCAGCTTGATCGGAGCCATGAACACTGAAGCTTTCTTT. It translates to CASSLIGAMNTEAFF.

This clone showed up just once. J is TRBJ1-5 and V is TRBV6-1; the match to TRBD1 covers 7 bases. CDR1 MNHNS and CDR2 SASEGT come from the germline V gene. The J segment lost 6 bases and the V segment lost 0 bases, leaving 2 bases of the junction unmatched. The length of the CDR3 is 14 residues. CDR3 sequence (DNA): TGTGCCAGCAGTGAAGCGCAGGGGGGTCAGCCCCAGCATTTT. Translation gives CASSEAQGGQPQHF.

This chain connects TRBV24-1 to TRBJ1-2, with 9 bases lining up with TRBD1. J lost 10 bases, V lost 2 bases, and 13 bases had no gene match. This CDR3 has 16 residues. Germline-derived CDR1 and CDR2 are KGHDR and SFDVKD. CDR3 nucleotides: TGTGCCACCAGTGATTCGGGAGCCGGGACAGGGACCCACTACACCTTC. This sequence encodes CATSDSGAGTGTHYTF.

The gene calls are TRBV14 and TRBJ2-3; D is undetermined. The V and J ends lost 4 bases and 2 bases respectively, with 10 bases between them. The CDR3 runs to 14 residues. Germline CDR1 and CDR2: SGHDN and FVKESK. CDR3 sequence (DNA): TGTGCCAGCAGCCCTCGAGGCCACACAGATACGCAGTATTTT. This gives the protein CASSPRGHTDTQYF. The full variable domain, completed using reference TRBV14 and TRBJ2-3, is EAGVTQFPSHSVIEKGQTVTLRCDPISGHDNLYWYRRVMGKEIKFLLHFVKESKQDESGMPNNRFLAERTGGTYSTLKVQPAELEDSGVYFCASSPRGHTDTQYFGPGTRLTVL.

The rearrangement joins TRBV6-5 to TRBJ1-1; D call uncertain. Trimming left V 2 bases short and J 0 bases short, with 10 bases between. CDR1 MNHEY and CDR2 SVGAGI come from the germline V gene. The CDR3 has 15 amino acids. The CDR3 DNA follows: TGTGCCAGCAGTTACCGGGTGGCCGTGAACACTGAAGCTTTCTTT. Protein: CASSYRVAVNTEAFF.

This chain joins TRBV6-1 and TRBJ1-5, with 9 bases aligning to TRBD1. Germline CDR1 and CDR2: MNHNS and SASEGT. The length of the CDR3 is 16 residues. V shed 4 bases, J shed 7 bases, and the junction held 11 bases outside the gene matches. This chain's CDR3 is CASSALPRTGVQPQHF. Here the CDR3 DNA reads TGTGCCAGCAGTGCACTCCCCCGGACAGGGGTCCAGCCCCAGCATTTT.

The chain employs TRBV18 and TRBJ1-4; the match to TRBD1 covers 8 bases. The CDR3 totals 14 residues. J gave up 8 bases and V 2 bases, and 4 bases lay outside the gene matches. Germline V gene lookup returns CDR1 KGHSH and CDR2 LQKENI. The CDR3 protein is CASSPDRGGEKLFF. The CDR3, as DNA: TGTGCCAGCTCACCAGACAGGGGAGGAGAAAAACTGTTTTTT.

The V call is TRBV6-2 or TRBV6-3, the J call TRBJ1-5; 9 bases align to TRBD1. V lost 7 bases to trimming and J lost 6 bases; unmatched junction nucleotides: 13. Germline V gene data show CDR1 as MNHEY and CDR2 as SVGEGT. The CDR3 is made up of 16 amino acids. The CDR3 nucleotides are TGTGCCAGCACCCCCGGAGGGACAGGGTTTTTTCAGCCCCAGCATTTT. Translated, it gives CASTPGGTGFFQPQHF.

This clone was observed a single time. This chain links TRBV28 with TRBJ2-3; tentatively, D is TRBD2 (6 bases). Trimming pared 4 bases from V and 2 bases from J, leaving 16 bases between. The CDR3 length is 16 residues. CDR1 MDHEN and CDR2 SYDVKM come from the germline V gene. CDR3 coding DNA: TGTGCCAGCAGTTCCTCCCGGGACTGGCTCACAGATACGCAGTATTTT. This sequence encodes CASSSSRDWLTDTQYF.

The sample holds a few counts of this clone. CDR3 in amino acids: CASTPRGRGLVEAFF. CDR3 DNA: TGTGCCAGTACCCCGAGGGGCAGGGGGTTGGTTGAAGCTTTCTTT. The chain is built from TRBV19 and TRBJ1-1; 7 nucleotides agree with TRBD1. This CDR3 has 15 residues. Per the germline V gene, CDR1 is LNHDA and CDR2 is SQIVND (reference sequence). V was pared by 7 bases and J by 7 bases, with 15 bases of the junction left unmatched. The variable domain in full, completed from reference TRBV19 and TRBJ1-1, reads DGGITQSPKYLFRKEGQNVTLSCEQNLNHDAMYWYRQDPGQGLRLIYYSQIVNDFQKGDIAEGYSVSREKKESFPLTVTSAQKNPTAFYLCASTPRGRGLVEAFFGQGTRLTVV.

The V and J genes are TRBV28 and TRBJ2-1; 8 positions agree with TRBD1. Trimming took 7 bases from V and 5 from J; bases not matched to a gene: 7. Germline values: CDR1 MDHEN, CDR2 SYDVKM. The CDR3 length is 14 residues. The CDR3: CASTRQGQNNEQFF. CDR3 DNA sequence: TGTGCCAGCACCCGACAGGGGCAAAACAATGAGCAGTTCTTC.

The chain couples TRBV5-4 to TRBJ2-5; D might be TRBD2 (6 bases). V lost 1 base, J lost 4 bases, and 14 bases lay in between. The CDR3 has 15 residues. Looked up from germline, CDR1 is SGHNT and CDR2 is YYREEE (reference sequence). In DNA, the CDR3 is TGTGCCAGCAGCTTGTTTGGGGGAGGTGGAGAGACCCAGTACTTC. Its protein is CASSLFGGGGETQYF.

The rearrangement joins TRBV19 to TRBJ2-7; 7 bases fit TRBD1. The J segment lost 0 bases and the V segment lost 6 bases, leaving 8 bases of the junction unmatched. The CDR3 spans 15 residues. The germline V gene encodes CDR1 LNHDA and CDR2 SQIVND (reference sequence). This CDR3 is CASRAGTAVSYEQYF. The CDR3, as DNA: TGTGCCAGTAGAGCCGGGACAGCCGTCTCCTACGAGCAGTACTTC.

J is TRBJ2-7 and V is TRBV19; D may be TRBD1 (6 bases). Trimming shortened V by 3 bases and J by 4 bases, and 16 bases separated the two germline ends. The germline CDR1 and CDR2 sequences are LNHDA and SQIVND (reference sequence). The CDR3 is 15 residues long. The CDR3 nucleotides read TGTGCCAGTAGTATCTACCCCCGACAGGTTTACGAGCAGTACTTC. Encoded protein: CASSIYPRQVYEQYF.

The chain couples TRBV11-3 to TRBJ2-3, with 10 bases that match TRBD1. Germline V gene data show CDR1 as SGHNT and CDR2 as YENEEA. Trimming took 5 bases from V and 6 from J; bases not matched to a gene: 11. CDR3 length: 16 residues. CDR3 nucleotide sequence: TGTGCCAGCAGCCATACCGGGACAGGGGATCTGGATACGCAGTATTTT. It yields the protein CASSHTGTGDLDTQYF.

The rearrangement uses TRBV6-5 and TRBJ1-4; the D gene is possibly TRBD1 (5 bases). Trimming pared 7 bases from V and 3 bases from J, leaving 12 bases between. This CDR3 has 14 amino acids. The germline V gene has CDR1 MNHEY and CDR2 SVGAGI. The CDR3 DNA sequence: TGTGCCAGCAAAATAGGGGCCTCTAATGAAAAACTGTTTTTT. Amino acid sequence: CASKIGASNEKLFF.

The V and J genes are TRBV18 and TRBJ2-7, with TRBD1 matching over 7 bases. This CDR3 comprises 13 residues. With 5 bases clipped from V and 4 bases from J, the junction kept 5 bases outside the gene matches. The germline V gene encodes CDR1 KGHSH and CDR2 LQKENI. Written as DNA, the CDR3 is TGTGCCAGCTCAAAGGCAGGGGGTTACGAGCAGTACTTC. Protein sequence: CASSKAGGYEQYF.